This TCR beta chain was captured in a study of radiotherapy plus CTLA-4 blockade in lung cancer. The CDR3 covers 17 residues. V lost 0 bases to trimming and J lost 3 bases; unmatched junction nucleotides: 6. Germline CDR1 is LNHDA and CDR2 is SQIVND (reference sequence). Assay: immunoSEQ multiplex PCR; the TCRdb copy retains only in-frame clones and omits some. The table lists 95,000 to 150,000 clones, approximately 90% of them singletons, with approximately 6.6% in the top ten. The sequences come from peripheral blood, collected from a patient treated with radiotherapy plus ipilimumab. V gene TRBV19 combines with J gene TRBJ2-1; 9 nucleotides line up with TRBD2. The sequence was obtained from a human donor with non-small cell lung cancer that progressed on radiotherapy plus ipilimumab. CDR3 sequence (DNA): TGTGCCAGTAGTATAGAGCATAGCGGGAGTTACTACAATGAGCAGTTCTTC. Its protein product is CASSIEHSGSYYNEQFF.